The 16 T cell receptor beta chains below come from one sample, sequenced in a study of blood T cell repertoires in COVID-19. Sequencing used immunoSEQ multiplex PCR; TCRdb keeps in-frame clones, though not all of them. The profile shows roughly 410,000 clones, more than 70% of them singletons. The specimen sequenced was peripheral blood. Receptor source: a man aged 35-49 years with acute or convalescent COVID-19.

The genes are TRBV25-1 and TRBJ1-3; D is unresolved. Germline V gives CDR1 MGHDK, CDR2 SYGVNS. V lost 3 bases, J lost 8 bases, and 17 bases lay in between. The CDR3 length is 15 residues. The chain's CDR3 is CASSDESTLEDTIYF. The CDR3 DNA reads TGTGCCAGCAGTGATGAGTCCACCCTTGAGGACACCATATATTTT.

CDR3 coding DNA: TGCAGCGTCTCAGGGGGTCTGGAGCGAGGCTACACCTTC. Translated, it gives CSVSGGLERGYTF. V usage is TRBV29-1 and J usage is TRBJ1-2, with 7 bases identical to TRBD1. Trimming removed 6 bases from V and 8 bases from J; junction bases left unmatched: 12. Per the germline V gene, CDR1 is SQVTM and CDR2 is ANQGSEA. This CDR3 contains 13 residues.

The V call is TRBV19, the J call TRBJ2-1, with D possibly being TRBD2 (7 bases). Germline CDR1 and CDR2: LNHDA and SQIVND (reference sequence). V lost 7 bases and J 8 bases, leaving 18 bases between the germline ends. There are 14 residues in the CDR3. CDR3 loop: CASKLVGGDDEQFF. The CDR3 DNA sequence: TGTGCCAGTAAATTGGTAGGGGGGGACGATGAGCAGTTCTTC.

The chain couples TRBV19 to TRBJ2-7, with 10 positions matching TRBD1. This CDR3 is built from 15 residues. V gave up 5 bases and J gave up 3 bases; unmatched junction bases: 7. Per germline, CDR1 LNHDA and CDR2 SQIVND (reference sequence). This chain's CDR3 is CASSFGQGVVYEQYF. DNA for the CDR3: TGTGCCAGTAGTTTCGGACAGGGGGTCGTCTACGAGCAGTACTTC.

The chain has TRBV5-1 and TRBJ2-7; possible D gene TRBD2, 5 bases. Trimming pared 0 bases from V and 6 bases from J, leaving 13 bases between. The CDR3 has 14 residues. Germline CDR1 and CDR2: SGHRS and YFSETQ. The CDR3: CASSLGGSVSEQYF. As DNA, the CDR3 is TGCGCCAGCAGCTTGGGAGGGAGCGTGTCCGAGCAGTACTTC.

This clone has a count of ten or more. The genes are TRBV6-5 and TRBJ2-3; 10 bases map to TRBD2. With V trimmed by 2 bases and J by 4 bases, 3 bases remained unmatched. The germline gives CDR1 MNHEY, CDR2 SVGAGI. There are 15 residues in the CDR3. The CDR3 coding sequence is TGTGCCAGCAGTTACCGCCTAGCGGGGGCAGATACGCAGTATTTT. As protein: CASSYRLAGADTQYF.

The rearrangement links TRBV13 to TRBJ2-1, with 12 bases lining up with TRBD1. The CDR3 consists of 15 residues. After removal of 2 bases from V and 8 bases from J, the junction contained 4 bases not matched to a gene. The germline V gene encodes CDR1 PRHDT and CDR2 FYEKMQ (reference sequence). CDR3 DNA: TGTGCCAGCAGCTTATTGGGACAGGGGGCACATGAGCAGTTCTTC. Translated, it gives CASSLLGQGAHEQFF.

About this clone itself: The same CDR3 also results from other DNA sequences found in this sample. The chain has TRBV19 and TRBJ1-5; D is possibly TRBD1 (5 bases). The germline CDR1 and CDR2 sequences are LNHDA and SQIVND (reference sequence). The CDR3 spans 14 residues. CDR3 protein: CASKRQGDNQPQHF. The CDR3 DNA reads TGTGCTAGCAAAAGGCAGGGTGACAATCAGCCCCAGCATTTT.

This sequence joins TRBV7-2 and TRBJ1-1; 7 bases are shared with TRBD1. This CDR3 spans 13 amino acids. Germline CDR1 reads SGHTA; CDR2 reads FQGNSA. V lost 8 bases to trimming and J lost 1 base; unmatched junction nucleotides: 4. The CDR3 sequence is CASRWTGNTEAFF. DNA for the CDR3: TGTGCCAGCCGATGGACAGGGAACACTGAAGCTTTCTTT.

Here the CDR3 reads CASSLGDSEKLFF. CDR3 coding DNA: TGTGCCAGCAGCTTAGGGGACAGTGAAAAACTGTTTTTT. The V and J genes are TRBV5-8 and TRBJ1-4; 7 nucleotides line up with TRBD1. Trimming at V came to 2 bases and at J to 7 bases, leaving 2 bases not matched to a gene. The CDR3 has 13 amino acids. CDR1 SGHTS and CDR2 YDEGEE come from the germline V gene.

Comments on this clone: This sample also contains other DNA sequences that code for the same CDR3. The chain joins TRBV12-3 or TRBV12-4 to TRBJ1-1; D gene unclear. Trimming removed 6 bases at V and 2 bases at J, with 7 bases between. The CDR3 consists of 12 residues. This chain's CDR3 is CASSFLNTEAFF. The CDR3 nucleotides read TGTGCCAGCAGCTTCCTTAACACTGAAGCTTTCTTT.

V usage is TRBV5-5 and J usage is TRBJ1-1; D uncertain. Germline loops: CDR1 SGHKS, CDR2 YYEKEE (reference sequence). The V end was cut by 1 base, the J end by 1 base, with 14 bases between. The CDR3 spans 16 residues. The CDR3 nucleotides are TGTGCCAGCAGCTTGTCTTGGAACGGAGCGAACACTGAAGCTTTCTTT. This translates into CASSLSWNGANTEAFF.

This chain connects TRBV21-1 to TRBJ2-1; no DNA check was done on the table's D call, TRBD1. TRBV21-1 represents a pseudogene. This CDR3 has 16 amino acids. The CDR3 spells CASSHGGQGGLNEQFF. In DNA form, the CDR3 reads TGTGCCAGCAGCCATGGGGGACAGGGAGGACTTAATGAGCAGTTCTTC.

The rearrangement joins TRBV9 to TRBJ1-6; TRBD1 might be the D (6 bases). Germline-derived CDR1 and CDR2 are SGDLS and YYNGEE. The CDR3 runs to 15 residues. Trimming left V 0 bases short and J 11 bases short, with 15 bases between. Written as DNA, the CDR3 is TGTGCCAGCAGCGTAGGGACAGTTCCTGCGGCACCCCTCCACTTT. Protein: CASSVGTVPAAPLHF.

The V call is TRBV11-2, the J call TRBJ2-2; D is uncertain. Germline V CDR1 and CDR2: SGHAT, FQNNGV. The V gene lost 5 bases and the J gene lost 7 bases, with 8 bases spanning the gap. CDR3 length: 12 residues. CDR3 region: CASSRRGGELFF. The DNA of the CDR3 is TGTGCCAGCAGCCGCCGCGGCGGGGAGCTGTTTTTT.

The rearrangement joins TRBV4-1 to TRBJ1-2, with no clear D. Per the germline V gene, CDR1 is MGHRA and CDR2 is YSYEKL. V was trimmed by 1 base and J by 7 bases, leaving 16 bases between them. The CDR3 spans 15 residues. CDR3 amino acids: CASSQGEILLSGYTF. DNA of the CDR3: TGCGCCAGCAGCCAAGGGGAGATCTTGCTATCTGGCTACACCTTC.